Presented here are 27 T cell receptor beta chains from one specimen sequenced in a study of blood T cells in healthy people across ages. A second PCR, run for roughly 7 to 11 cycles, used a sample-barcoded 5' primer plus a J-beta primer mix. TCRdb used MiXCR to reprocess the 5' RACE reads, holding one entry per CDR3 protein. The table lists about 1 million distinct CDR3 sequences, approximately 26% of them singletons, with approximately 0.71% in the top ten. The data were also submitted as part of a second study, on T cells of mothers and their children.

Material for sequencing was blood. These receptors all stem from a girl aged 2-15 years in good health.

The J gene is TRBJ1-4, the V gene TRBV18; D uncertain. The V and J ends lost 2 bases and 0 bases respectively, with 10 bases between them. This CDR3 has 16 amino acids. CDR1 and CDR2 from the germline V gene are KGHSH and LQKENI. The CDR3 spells CASSPGRIATNEKLFF. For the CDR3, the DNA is TGTGCCAGCTCACCAGGCCGGATTGCAACTAATGAAAAACTGTTTTTT. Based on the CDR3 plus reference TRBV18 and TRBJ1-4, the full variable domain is NAGVMQNPRHLVRRRGQEARLRCSPMKGHSHVYWYRQLPEEGLKFMVYLQKENIIDESGMPKERFSAEFPKEGPSILRIQQVVRGDSAAYFCASSPGRIATNEKLFFGSGTQLSVL.

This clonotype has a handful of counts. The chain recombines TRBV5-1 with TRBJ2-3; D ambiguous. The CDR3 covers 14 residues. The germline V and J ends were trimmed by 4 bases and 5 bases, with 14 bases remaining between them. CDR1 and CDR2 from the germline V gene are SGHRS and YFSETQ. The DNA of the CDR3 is TGCGCCAGCAGCCAAGCGAACTTCGAAGATACGCAGTATTTT. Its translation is CASSQANFEDTQYF.

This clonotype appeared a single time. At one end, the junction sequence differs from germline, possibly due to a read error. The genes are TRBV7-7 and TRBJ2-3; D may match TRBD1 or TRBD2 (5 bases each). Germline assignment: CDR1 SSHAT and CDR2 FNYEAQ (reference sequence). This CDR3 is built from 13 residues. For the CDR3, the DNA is TGTGCTAGCAGCTGGGACCCCACAGATACGCAGTATTTT. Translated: CASSWDPTDTQYF.

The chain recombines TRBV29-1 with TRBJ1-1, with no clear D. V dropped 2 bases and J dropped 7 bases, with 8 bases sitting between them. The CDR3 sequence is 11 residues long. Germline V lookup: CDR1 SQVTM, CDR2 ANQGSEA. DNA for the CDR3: TGCAGCGTTGAAACCGGGCTTGAAGCTTTCTTT. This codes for CSVETGLEAFF. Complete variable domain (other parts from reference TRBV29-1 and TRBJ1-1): SAVISQKPSRDICQRGTSLTIQCQVDSQVTMMFWYRQQPGQSLTLIATANQGSEATYESGFVIDKFPISRPNLTFSTLTVSNMSPEDSSIYLCSVETGLEAFFGQGTRLTVV.

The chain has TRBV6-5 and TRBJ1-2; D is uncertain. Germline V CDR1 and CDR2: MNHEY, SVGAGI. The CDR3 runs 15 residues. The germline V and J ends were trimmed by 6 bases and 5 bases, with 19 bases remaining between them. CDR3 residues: CASSPQQRPRYGYTF. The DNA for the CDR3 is TGTGCCAGCAGCCCTCAACAGAGACCCAGATATGGCTACACCTTC.

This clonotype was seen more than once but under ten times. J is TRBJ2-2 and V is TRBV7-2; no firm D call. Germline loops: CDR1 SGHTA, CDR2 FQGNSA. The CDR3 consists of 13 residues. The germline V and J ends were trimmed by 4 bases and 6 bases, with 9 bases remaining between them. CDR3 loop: CASSYLSAGELFF. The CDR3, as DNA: TGTGCCAGCAGCTACCTCTCAGCCGGGGAGCTGTTTTTT.

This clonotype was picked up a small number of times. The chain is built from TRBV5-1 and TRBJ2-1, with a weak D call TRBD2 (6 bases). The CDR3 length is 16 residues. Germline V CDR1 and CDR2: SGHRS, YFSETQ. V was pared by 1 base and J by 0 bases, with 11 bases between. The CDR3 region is CASSLLGGDSYNEQFF. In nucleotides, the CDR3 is TGCGCCAGCAGCTTGCTAGGCGGGGACTCCTACAATGAGCAGTTCTTC. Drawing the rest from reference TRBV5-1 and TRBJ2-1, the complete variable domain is KAGVTQTPRYLIKTRGQQVTLSCSPISGHRSVSWYQQTPGQGLQFLFEYFSETQRNKGNFPGRFSGRQFSNSRSEMNVSTLELGDSALYLCASSLLGGDSYNEQFFGPGTRLTVL.

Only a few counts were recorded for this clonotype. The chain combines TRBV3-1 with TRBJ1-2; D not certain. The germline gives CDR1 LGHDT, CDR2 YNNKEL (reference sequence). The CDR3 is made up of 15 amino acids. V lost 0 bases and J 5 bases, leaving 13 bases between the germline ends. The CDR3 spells CASSQDWVSGYGYTF. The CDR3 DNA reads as TGTGCCAGCAGCCAAGACTGGGTATCTGGTTATGGCTACACCTTC. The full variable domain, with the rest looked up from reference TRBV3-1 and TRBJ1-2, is DTAVSQTPKYLVTQMGNDKSIKCEQNLGHDTMYWYKQDSKKFLKIMFSYNNKELIINETVPNRFSPKSPDKAHLNLHINSLELGDSAVYFCASSQDWVSGYGYTFGSGTRLTVV.

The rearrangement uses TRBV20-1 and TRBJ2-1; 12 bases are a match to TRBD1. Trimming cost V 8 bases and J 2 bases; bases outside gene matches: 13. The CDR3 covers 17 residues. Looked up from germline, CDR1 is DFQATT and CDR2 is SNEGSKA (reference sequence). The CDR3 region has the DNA TGCAGTTCCCTGGGACAGGGGGCTCTCACGACCTACAATGAGCAGTTCTTC. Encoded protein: CSSLGQGALTTYNEQFF.

This CDR3 reads CASRPGQGEVSKNIQYF. CDR3 DNA sequence: TGTGCCAGCAGACCGGGACAGGGGGAGGTTAGCAAAAACATTCAGTACTTC. The V gene is TRBV2, the J gene TRBJ2-4, with 11 nucleotides matching TRBD1. Germline CDR1 and CDR2: SNHLY and FYNNEI. V lost 6 bases and J lost 3; bases outside the gene matches: 10. The CDR3 extends over 17 amino acids. The complete variable domain, with remaining parts taken from reference TRBV2 and TRBJ2-4, reads EPEVTQTPSHQVTQMGQEVILRCVPISNHLYFYWYRQILGQKVEFLVSFYNNEISEKSEIFDDQFSVERPDGSNFTLKIRSTKLEDSAMYFCASRPGQGEVSKNIQYFGAGTRLSVL.

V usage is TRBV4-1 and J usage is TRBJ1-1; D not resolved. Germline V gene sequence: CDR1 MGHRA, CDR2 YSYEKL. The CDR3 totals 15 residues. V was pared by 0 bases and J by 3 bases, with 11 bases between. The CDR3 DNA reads TGCGCCAGCAGCCAAGATCCGGGTAAAGACACTGAAGCTTTCTTT. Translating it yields CASSQDPGKDTEAFF.

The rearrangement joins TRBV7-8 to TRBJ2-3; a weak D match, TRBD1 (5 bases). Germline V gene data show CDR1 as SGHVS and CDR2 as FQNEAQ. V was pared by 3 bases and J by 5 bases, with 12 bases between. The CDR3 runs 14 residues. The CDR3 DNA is TGTGCCAGCAGCTTGGGGCGCAGTGAAGATACGCAGTATTTT. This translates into CASSLGRSEDTQYF. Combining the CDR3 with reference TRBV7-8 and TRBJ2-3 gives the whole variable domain GAGVSQSPRYKVAKRGQDVALRCDPISGHVSLFWYQQALGQGPEFLTYFQNEAQLDKSGLPSDRFFAERPEGSVSTLKIQRTQQEDSAVYLCASSLGRSEDTQYFGPGTRLTVL.

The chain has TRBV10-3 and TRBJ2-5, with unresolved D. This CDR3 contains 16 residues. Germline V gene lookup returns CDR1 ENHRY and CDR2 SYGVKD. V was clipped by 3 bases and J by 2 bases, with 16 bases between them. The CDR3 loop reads CAISDLRNDMQETQYF. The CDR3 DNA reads TGTGCCATCAGTGACCTACGGAACGACATGCAAGAGACCCAGTACTTC.

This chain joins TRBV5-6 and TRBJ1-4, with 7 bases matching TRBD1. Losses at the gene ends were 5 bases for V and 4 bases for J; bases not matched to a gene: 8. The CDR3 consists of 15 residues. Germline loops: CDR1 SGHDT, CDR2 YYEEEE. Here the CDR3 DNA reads TGTGCCAGCAGGCCCATGGGACAGAATAATGAAAAACTGTTTTTT. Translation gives CASRPMGQNNEKLFF.

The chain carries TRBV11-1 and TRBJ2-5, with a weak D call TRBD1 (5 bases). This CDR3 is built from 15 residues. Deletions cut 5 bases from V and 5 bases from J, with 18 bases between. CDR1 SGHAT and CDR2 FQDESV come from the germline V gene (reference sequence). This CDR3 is CASSGRAENWETQYF. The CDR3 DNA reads TGTGCCAGCAGCGGCAGGGCGGAGAATTGGGAGACCCAGTACTTC.

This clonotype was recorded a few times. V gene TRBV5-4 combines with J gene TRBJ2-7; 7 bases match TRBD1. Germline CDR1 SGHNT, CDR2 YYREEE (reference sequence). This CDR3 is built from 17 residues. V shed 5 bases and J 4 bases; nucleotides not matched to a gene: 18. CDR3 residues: CASSLQTGLRIPYEQYF. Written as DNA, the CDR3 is TGTGCCAGCAGTCTGCAGACAGGGCTTCGCATCCCTTACGAGCAGTACTTC.

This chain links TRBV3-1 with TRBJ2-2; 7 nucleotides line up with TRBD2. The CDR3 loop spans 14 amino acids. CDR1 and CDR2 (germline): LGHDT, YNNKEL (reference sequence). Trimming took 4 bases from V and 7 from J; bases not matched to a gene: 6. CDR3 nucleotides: TGTGCCAGCAGCCCCAAGTTAGCGGGCGGGGAGCTGTTTTTT. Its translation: CASSPKLAGGELFF.

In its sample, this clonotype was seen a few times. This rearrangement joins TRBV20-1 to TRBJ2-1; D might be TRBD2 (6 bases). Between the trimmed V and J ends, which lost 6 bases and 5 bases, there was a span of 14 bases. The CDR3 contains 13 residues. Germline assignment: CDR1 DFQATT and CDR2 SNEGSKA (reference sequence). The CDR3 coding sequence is TGCAGTGCCCGGGAGCGGAGCAACAATGAGCAGTTCTTC. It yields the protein CSARERSNNEQFF.

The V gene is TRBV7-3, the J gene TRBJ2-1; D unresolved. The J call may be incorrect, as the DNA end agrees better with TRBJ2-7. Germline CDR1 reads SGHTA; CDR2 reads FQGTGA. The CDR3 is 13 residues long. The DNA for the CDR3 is TGTGCCAGCAGCTTGGACGTTTCCTACGAGCAGTACTTC. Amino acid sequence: CASSLDVSYEQYF.

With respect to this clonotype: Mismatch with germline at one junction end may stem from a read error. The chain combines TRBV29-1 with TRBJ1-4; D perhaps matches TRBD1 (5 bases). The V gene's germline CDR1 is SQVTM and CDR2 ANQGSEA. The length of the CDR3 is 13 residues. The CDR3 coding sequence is TGCAGCGGGGGGACGGCCGAACCTGAAAAACTGTCTTTT. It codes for CSGGTAEPEKLSF.

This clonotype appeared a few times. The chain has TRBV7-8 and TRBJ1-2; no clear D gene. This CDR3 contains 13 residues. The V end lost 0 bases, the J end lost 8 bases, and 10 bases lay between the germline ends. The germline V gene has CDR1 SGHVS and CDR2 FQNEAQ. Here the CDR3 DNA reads TGTGCCAGCAGCTTAGCGGAAAGGAGGGGCTACACCTTC. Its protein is CASSLAERRGYTF.

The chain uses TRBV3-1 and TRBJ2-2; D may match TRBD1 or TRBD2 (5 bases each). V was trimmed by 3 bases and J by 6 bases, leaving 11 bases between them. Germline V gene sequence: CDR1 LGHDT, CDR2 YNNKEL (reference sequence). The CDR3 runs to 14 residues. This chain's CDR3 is CASSQGEVAGELFF. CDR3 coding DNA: TGTGCCAGCAGCCAGGGGGAAGTCGCCGGGGAGCTGTTTTTT.

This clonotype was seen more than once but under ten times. The CDR3 nucleotides read TGCAGCGTTGAATCCGGACAGGGGGTGGGTGGCTACACCTTC. As protein: CSVESGQGVGGYTF. The J gene is TRBJ1-2, the V gene TRBV29-1; TRBD1 matches 10 bases. The ends lost 2 bases at V and 7 bases at J; junction bases unmatched: 7. The CDR3 is made up of 14 amino acids. CDR1 is SQVTM, CDR2 ANQGSEA, per germline.

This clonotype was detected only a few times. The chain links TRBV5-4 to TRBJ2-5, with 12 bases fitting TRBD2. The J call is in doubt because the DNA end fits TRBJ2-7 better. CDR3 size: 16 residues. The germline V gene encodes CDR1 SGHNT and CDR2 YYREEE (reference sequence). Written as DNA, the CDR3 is TGTGCCAGCAGCTGGGGACTAGCGGGTAGCTCCTACGAGCAGTACTTC. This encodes CASSWGLAGSSYEQYF.

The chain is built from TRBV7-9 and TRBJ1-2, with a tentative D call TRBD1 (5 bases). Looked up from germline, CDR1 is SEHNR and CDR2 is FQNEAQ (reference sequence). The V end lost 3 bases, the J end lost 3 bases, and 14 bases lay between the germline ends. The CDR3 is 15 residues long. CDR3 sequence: CASSLGGVVDYGYTF. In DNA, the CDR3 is TGTGCCAGCAGCTTGGGGGGTGTTGTGGACTATGGCTACACCTTC.

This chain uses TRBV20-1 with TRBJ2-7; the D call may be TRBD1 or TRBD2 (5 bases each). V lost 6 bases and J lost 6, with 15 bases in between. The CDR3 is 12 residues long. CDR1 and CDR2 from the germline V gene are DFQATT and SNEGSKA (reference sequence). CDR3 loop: CSARGPGREQYF. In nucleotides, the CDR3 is TGCAGTGCGAGGGGCCCGGGACGCGAGCAGTACTTC.

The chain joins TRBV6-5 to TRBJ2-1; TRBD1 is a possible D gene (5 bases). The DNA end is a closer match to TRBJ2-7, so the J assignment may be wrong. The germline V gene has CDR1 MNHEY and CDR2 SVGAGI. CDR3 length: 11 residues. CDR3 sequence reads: CASSQGAKQYF. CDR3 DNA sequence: TGTGCCAGCAGTCAAGGGGCGAAGCAGTACTTC.